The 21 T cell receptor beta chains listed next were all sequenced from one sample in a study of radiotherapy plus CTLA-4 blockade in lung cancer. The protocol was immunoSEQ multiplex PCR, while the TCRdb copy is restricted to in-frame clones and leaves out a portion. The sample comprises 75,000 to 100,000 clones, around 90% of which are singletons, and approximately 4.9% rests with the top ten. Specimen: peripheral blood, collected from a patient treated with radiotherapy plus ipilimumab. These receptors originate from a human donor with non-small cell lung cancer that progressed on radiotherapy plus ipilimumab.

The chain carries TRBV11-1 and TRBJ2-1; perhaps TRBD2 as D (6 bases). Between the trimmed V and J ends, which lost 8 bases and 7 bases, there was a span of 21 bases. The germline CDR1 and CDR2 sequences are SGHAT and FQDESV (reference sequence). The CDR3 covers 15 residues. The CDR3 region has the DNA TGTGCCAGCCGCGTCGGGGACGGGGGTCGGAATGAGCAGTTCTTC. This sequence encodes CASRVGDGGRNEQFF.

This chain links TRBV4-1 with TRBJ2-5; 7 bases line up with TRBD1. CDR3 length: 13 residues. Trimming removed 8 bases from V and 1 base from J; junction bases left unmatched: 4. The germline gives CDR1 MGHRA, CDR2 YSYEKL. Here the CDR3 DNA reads TGCGCCAGCTCAACAGGGGTCCAAGAGACCCAGTACTTC. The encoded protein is CASSTGVQETQYF.

As DNA, the CDR3 is TGTGCTAGTGGTCCCCAAGGGACGAGGGTCTCCGGGGAGCTGTTTTTT. Protein product: CASGPQGTRVSGELFF. V is TRBV12-5 and J is TRBJ2-2; perhaps D is TRBD1 or TRBD2 (5 bases each). Germline CDR1 LGHNT, CDR2 FRNRAP. The ends were cut back, 5 bases at V and 6 bases at J, with 19 bases in the middle. This CDR3 region has 16 residues.

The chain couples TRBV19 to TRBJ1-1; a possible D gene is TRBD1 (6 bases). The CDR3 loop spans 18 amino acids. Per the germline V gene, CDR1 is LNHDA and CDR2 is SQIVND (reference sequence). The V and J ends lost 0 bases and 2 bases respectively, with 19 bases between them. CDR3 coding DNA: TGTGCCAGTAGTATAGATCAAGGGAACGGGGGGCCAAACACTGAAGCTTTCTTT. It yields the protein CASSIDQGNGGPNTEAFF.

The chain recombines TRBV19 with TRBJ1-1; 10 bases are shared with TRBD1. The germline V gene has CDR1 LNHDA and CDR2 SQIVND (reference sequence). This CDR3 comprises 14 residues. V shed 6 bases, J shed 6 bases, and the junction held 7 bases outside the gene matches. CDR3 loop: CASRGDRGVSEAFF. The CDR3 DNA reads TGTGCCAGTAGAGGGGACAGGGGAGTATCTGAAGCTTTCTTT.

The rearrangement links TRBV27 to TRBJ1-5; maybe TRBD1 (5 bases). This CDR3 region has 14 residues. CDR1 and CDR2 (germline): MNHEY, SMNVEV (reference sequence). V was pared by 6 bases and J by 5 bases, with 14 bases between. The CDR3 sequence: CASSHRSGDQPQHF. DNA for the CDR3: TGTGCCAGCAGCCACAGATCGGGGGATCAGCCCCAGCATTTT.

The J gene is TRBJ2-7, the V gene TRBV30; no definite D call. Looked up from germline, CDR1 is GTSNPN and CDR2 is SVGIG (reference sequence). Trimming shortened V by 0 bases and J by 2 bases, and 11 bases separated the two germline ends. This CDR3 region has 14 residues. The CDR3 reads CAWSVDGRPYEQYF. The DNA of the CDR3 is TGTGCCTGGAGTGTAGACGGCAGGCCCTACGAGCAGTACTTC. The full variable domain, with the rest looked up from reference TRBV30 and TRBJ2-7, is SQTIHQWPATLVQPVGSPLSLECTVEGTSNPNLYWYRQAAGRGLQLLFYSVGIGQISSEVPQNLSASRPQDRQFILSSKKLLLSDSGFYLCAWSVDGRPYEQYFGPGTRLTVT.

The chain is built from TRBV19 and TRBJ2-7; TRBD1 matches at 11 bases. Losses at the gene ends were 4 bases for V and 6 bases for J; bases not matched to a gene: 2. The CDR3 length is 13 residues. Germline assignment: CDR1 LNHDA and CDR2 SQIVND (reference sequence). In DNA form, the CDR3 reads TGTGCCAGTAGTACCGGGACAGGGGGCGAGCAGTACTTC. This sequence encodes CASSTGTGGEQYF.

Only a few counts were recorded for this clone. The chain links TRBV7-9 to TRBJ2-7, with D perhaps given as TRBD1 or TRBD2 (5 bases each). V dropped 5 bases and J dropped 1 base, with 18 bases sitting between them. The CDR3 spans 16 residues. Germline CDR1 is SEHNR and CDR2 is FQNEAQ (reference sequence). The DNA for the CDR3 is TGTGCCAGCAGCCCCGGGGCAGGGAAATCATCCTACGAGCAGTACTTC. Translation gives CASSPGAGKSSYEQYF. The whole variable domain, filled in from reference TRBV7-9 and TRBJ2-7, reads DTGVSQNPRHKITKRGQNVTFRCDPISEHNRLYWYRQTLGQGPEFLTYFQNEAQLEKSRLLSDRFSAERPKGSFSTLEIQRTEQGDSAMYLCASSPGAGKSSYEQYFGPGTRLTVT.

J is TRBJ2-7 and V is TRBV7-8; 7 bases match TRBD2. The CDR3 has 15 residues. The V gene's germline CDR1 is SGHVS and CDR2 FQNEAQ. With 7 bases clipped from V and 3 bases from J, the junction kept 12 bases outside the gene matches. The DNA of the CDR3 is TGTGCCAGCAACCCGGGACCGCCGGGGGGCTACGAGCAGTACTTC. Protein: CASNPGPPGGYEQYF.

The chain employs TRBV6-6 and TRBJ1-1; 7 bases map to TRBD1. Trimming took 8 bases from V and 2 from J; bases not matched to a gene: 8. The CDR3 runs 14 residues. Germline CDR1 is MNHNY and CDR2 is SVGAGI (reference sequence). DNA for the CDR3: TGTGCCAGCCGATCCACAGGGGATAACACTGAAGCTTTCTTT. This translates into CASRSTGDNTEAFF.

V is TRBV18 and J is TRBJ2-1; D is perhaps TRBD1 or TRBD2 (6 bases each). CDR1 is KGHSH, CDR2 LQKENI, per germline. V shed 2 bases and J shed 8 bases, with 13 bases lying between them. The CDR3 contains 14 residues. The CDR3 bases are TGTGCCAGCTCACCAGGGGGGCAGAGCGATGAGCAGTTCTTC. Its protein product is CASSPGGQSDEQFF. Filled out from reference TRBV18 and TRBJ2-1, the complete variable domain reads NAGVMQNPRHLVRRRGQEARLRCSPMKGHSHVYWYRQLPEEGLKFMVYLQKENIIDESGMPKERFSAEFPKEGPSILRIQQVVRGDSAAYFCASSPGGQSDEQFFGPGTRLTVL.

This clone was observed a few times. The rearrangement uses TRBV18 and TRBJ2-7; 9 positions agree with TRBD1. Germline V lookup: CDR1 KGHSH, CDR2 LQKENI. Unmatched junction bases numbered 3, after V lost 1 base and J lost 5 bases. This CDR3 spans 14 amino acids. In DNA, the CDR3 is TGTGCCAGCTCACCACTGGGACAGGGAAACGAGCAGTACTTC. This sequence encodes CASSPLGQGNEQYF.

CDR3 amino acids: CVFQTDNEKLFF. The CDR3 bases are TGCGTTTTTCAAACTGATAATGAAAAACTGTTTTTT. The chain combines TRBV29-1 with TRBJ1-4; D gene unclear. CDR1 and CDR2 (germline): SQVTM, ANQGSEA. CDR3 length equals 12 residues.

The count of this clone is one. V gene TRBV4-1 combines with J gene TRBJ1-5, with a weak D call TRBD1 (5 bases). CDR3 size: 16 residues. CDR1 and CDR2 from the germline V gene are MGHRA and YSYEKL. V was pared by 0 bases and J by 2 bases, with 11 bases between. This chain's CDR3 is CASSQEGRVRNQPQHF. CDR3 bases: TGCGCCAGCAGCCAAGAGGGCAGGGTCCGCAATCAGCCCCAGCATTTT.

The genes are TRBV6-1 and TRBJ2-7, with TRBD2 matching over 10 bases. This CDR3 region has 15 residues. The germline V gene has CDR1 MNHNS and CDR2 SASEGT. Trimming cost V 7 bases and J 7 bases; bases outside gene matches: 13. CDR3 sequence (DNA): TGTGCCAGCACCCAGCTCCGGGCAGCGGGGGGGGAGCAGTACTTC. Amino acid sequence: CASTQLRAAGGEQYF.

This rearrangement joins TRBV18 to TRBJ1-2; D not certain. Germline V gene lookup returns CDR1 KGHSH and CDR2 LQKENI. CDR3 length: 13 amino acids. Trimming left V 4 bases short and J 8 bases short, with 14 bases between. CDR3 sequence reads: CASSLELAEGYTF. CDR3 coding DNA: TGTGCCAGCTCACTCGAGCTTGCGGAAGGCTACACCTTC.

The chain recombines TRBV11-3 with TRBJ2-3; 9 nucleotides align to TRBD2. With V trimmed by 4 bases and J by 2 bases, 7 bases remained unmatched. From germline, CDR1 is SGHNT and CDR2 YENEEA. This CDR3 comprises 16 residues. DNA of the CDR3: TGTGCCAGCAGCTACTTAGCGGGAGCCCTCACAGATACGCAGTATTTT. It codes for CASSYLAGALTDTQYF.

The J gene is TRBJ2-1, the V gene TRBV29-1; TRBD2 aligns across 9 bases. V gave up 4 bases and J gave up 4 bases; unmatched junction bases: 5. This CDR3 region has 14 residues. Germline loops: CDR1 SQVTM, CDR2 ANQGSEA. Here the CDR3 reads CSVASSGDYNEQFF. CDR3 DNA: TGCAGCGTTGCATCTAGCGGGGATTACAATGAGCAGTTCTTC.

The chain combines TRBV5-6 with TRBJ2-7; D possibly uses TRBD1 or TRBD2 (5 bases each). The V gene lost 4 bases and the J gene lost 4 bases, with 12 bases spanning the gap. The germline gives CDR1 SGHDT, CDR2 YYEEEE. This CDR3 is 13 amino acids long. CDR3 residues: CASSNGDGYEQYF. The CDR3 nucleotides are TGTGCCAGCAGCAACGGGGACGGATACGAGCAGTACTTC.

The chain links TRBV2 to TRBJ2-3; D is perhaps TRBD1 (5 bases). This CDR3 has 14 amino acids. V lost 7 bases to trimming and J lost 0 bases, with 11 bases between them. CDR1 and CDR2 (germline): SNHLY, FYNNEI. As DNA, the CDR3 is TGTGCCAGCAAGGGGCTTACTAGCACAGATACGCAGTATTTT. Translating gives CASKGLTSTDTQYF.